This T cell receptor beta chain was sequenced for a study of vaccination effects on CD4 cells after COVID-19. Study-wide results and caveats: The study found marked clonal contraction of infection- and vaccine-induced clones late after vaccination.

Antigen-specific CD4+ T cells were first expanded with viral peptide pools by the ViraFEST assay and only then sequenced. Following an approximately ten-day culture, CD4+ T cells were purified. By PCR, the person was confirmed to have had SARS-CoV-2 infection between March and December 2020. Cultures got half-medium changes with IL-2 on days 3 and 7. To note about this clone: The antigen remains unidentified.

Profiling relied on immunoSEQ multiplex PCR, and the TCRdb table lists in-frame clones only, not all of them. Counted here are about 45,000 clones, roughly 65% occurring once; the ten biggest clones make up about 30%. CDR1 is KGHSH, CDR2 LQKENI, per germline. The V end lost 4 bases, the J end lost 10 bases, and 23 bases lay between the germline ends. The CDR3 runs 16 residues. The chain uses TRBV18 and TRBJ1-5; TRBD1 is a possible D gene (6 bases). The clonotype originates from a human donor who had a prior SARS-CoV-2 infection. Sequencing was performed on CD4+ T cells from PBMCs cultured with a peptide pool, taken before COVID-19 vaccination. CDR3 residues: CASSLQAPGHGSPQHF. The CDR3 DNA is TGTGCCAGCTCACTTCAAGCCCCGGGACACGGGTCTCCCCAGCATTTT. The full variable domain, in which reference TRBV18 and TRBJ1-5 provide the parts outside the CDR3, is NAGVMQNPRHLVRRRGQEARLRCSPMKGHSHVYWYRQLPEEGLKFMVYLQKENIIDESGMPKERFSAEFPKEGPSILRIQQVVRGDSAAYFCASSLQAPGHGSPQHFGDGTRLSIL.